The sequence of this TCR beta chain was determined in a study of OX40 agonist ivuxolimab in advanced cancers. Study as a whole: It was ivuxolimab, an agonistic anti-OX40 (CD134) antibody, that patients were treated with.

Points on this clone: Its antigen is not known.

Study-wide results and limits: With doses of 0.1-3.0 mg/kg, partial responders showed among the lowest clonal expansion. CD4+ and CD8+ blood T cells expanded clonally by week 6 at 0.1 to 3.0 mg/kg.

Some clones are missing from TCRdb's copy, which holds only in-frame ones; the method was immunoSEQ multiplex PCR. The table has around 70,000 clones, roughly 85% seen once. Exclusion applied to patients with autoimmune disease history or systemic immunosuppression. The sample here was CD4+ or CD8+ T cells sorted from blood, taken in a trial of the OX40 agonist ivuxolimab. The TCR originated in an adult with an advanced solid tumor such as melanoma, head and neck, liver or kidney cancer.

The CDR3 sequence: CASTPTGEQYF. CDR3 nucleotides: TGTGCCAGCACCCCGACGGGCGAGCAGTACTTC. The chain couples TRBV2 to TRBJ2-5; no clear D gene. The J call is uncertain, as TRBJ2-7 better fits the DNA end. The germline V gene has CDR1 SNHLY and CDR2 FYNNEI. This CDR3 is built from 11 residues.